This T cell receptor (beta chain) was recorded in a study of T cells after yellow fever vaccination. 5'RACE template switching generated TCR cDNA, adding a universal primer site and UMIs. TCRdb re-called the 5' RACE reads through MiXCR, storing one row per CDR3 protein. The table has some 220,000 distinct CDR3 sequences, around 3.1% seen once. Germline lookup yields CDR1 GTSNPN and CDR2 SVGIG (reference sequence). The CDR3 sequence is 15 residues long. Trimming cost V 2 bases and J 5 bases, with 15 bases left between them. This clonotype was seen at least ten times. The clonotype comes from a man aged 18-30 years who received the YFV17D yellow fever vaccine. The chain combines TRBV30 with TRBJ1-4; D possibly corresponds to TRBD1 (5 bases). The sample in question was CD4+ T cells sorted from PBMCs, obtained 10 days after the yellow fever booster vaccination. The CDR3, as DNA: TGTGCCTGGAGTCCAGGGAACCGAGGGAATGAAAAACTGTTTTTT. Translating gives CAWSPGNRGNEKLFF.